This is a list of T cell receptor beta chains from one sample in a study of T cell responses to AZD1222 COVID-19 vaccine. The assay was immunoSEQ multiplex PCR, and TCRdb's table has in-frame clones only and misses some. The sample includes 120,000 or so clones, about 87% of them seen just once. The sample in question was peripheral blood, obtained on day 0 of AZD1222 vaccination. The source is an adult in good health. CDR3s include the opening cysteine and the closing phenylalanine or tryptophan. Each record gives: D gene, J gene, V gene, CDR3 DNA, CDR3 protein. A D gene is named only where the DNA matches it firmly.

d_gene: -
j_gene: TRBJ2-2
v_gene: TRBV11-2
CDR3nt: TGTGCCAGCAGGGCGGCCAGGGAAGGCACCGGGGAGCTGTTTTTT
CDR3aa: CASRAAREGTGELFF

d_gene: TRBD1
j_gene: TRBJ1-2
v_gene: TRBV19
CDR3nt: TGTGCCAGTAGTCTCCGGGACAGGTCTCTTGATGGCTACACCTTC
CDR3aa: CASSLRDRSLDGYTF

d_gene: TRBD1
j_gene: TRBJ1-2
v_gene: TRBV11-2
CDR3nt: TGTGCCAGCAGCTTGACAGGGGCCAACTATGGCTACACCTTC
CDR3aa: CASSLTGANYGYTF

d_gene: TRBD1
j_gene: TRBJ1-2
v_gene: TRBV5-4
CDR3nt: TGTGCCAGCAGACCTGGGACAGGGGGTACCCTTAACTATGGCTACACCTTC
CDR3aa: CASRPGTGGTLNYGYTF

d_gene: -
j_gene: TRBJ2-7
v_gene: TRBV7-8
CDR3nt: TGTGCCAGCAGCCACCTTTCGGGGGCCCACGAGCAGTACTTC
CDR3aa: CASSHLSGAHEQYF

d_gene: TRBD1
j_gene: TRBJ1-2
v_gene: TRBV18
CDR3nt: TGTGCCAGCTCACCACTTGGGACAGGAGAAGGCTACACCTTC
CDR3aa: CASSPLGTGEGYTF

d_gene: -
j_gene: TRBJ1-5
v_gene: TRBV6-5
CDR3nt: TGTGCCAGCAGGGATCTCTGGACACCCAATCAGCCCCAGCATTTT
CDR3aa: CASRDLWTPNQPQHF

d_gene: -
j_gene: TRBJ2-1
v_gene: TRBV6-5
CDR3nt: TGTGCCAGCAGTACCCCCTTGTCGGCGGGAAATGAGCAGTTCTTC
CDR3aa: CASSTPLSAGNEQFF

d_gene: -
j_gene: TRBJ1-6
v_gene: TRBV7-9
CDR3nt: TGTGCCAGCAGCTTAGTCGGGGTGTCACCCCTCCACTTT
CDR3aa: CASSLVGVSPLHF

d_gene: -
j_gene: TRBJ2-3
v_gene: TRBV5-5
CDR3nt: TGTGCCAGCAGCTTGGACAGAAGTTGGACAGATACGCAGTATTTT
CDR3aa: CASSLDRSWTDTQYF

d_gene: -
j_gene: TRBJ2-5
v_gene: TRBV10-3
CDR3nt: TGTGCCATCAGTGAGTCGACCTCCCAAGAGACCCAGTACTTC
CDR3aa: CAISESTSQETQYF

d_gene: -
j_gene: TRBJ1-1
v_gene: TRBV3-1/TRBV3-2
CDR3nt: TGTGCCAGCAGCCCCACCGAGGGCCAGAAGAACACTGAAGCTTTCTTT
CDR3aa: CASSPTEGQKNTEAFF

d_gene: TRBD1
j_gene: TRBJ2-7
v_gene: TRBV7-2
CDR3nt: TGTGCCAGCAGCGCCCGGACAGGGAACGAGCAGTACTTC
CDR3aa: CASSARTGNEQYF

d_gene: TRBD2
j_gene: TRBJ2-7
v_gene: TRBV9
CDR3nt: TGTGCCAGCAGCGTGGACCCTAGCGGGAGCTACGAGCAGTACTTC
CDR3aa: CASSVDPSGSYEQYF

d_gene: -
j_gene: TRBJ1-1
v_gene: TRBV7-9
CDR3nt: TGTGCCAGCAGCCACGGACAGTTTAACCAAGCTTTCTTT
CDR3aa: CASSHGQFNQAFF